These T cell receptor beta chains were read from a single sample in a study of T cell changes during pregnancy in multiple sclerosis. Produced via immunoSEQ multiplex PCR; TCRdb's table is partial and in-frame only. This sample has around 15,000 clones, with roughly 80% found just once. Sample: CD8+ T cells from peripheral blood mononuclear cells, taken in the third trimester of pregnancy. Receptors were obtained from a female donor in good health, enrolled as a control in a pregnancy study. The CDR3 runs from the conserved cysteine through the conserved F or W. A D gene is named only where the DNA matches it firmly. Clone size appears in some rows only: once, few, many, or a class for an expanded clone.

-	TRBD1	TRBJ2-7	TRBV13	CASSRGTVYEQYF	TGTGCCAGCAGCCGAGGGACAGTTTACGAGCAGTACTTC
once	TRBD1	TRBJ1-1	TRBV15	CATSRGQGIMNTEAFF	TGTGCCACCAGCAGAGGACAGGGGATAATGAACACTGAAGCTTTCTTT
-	-	TRBJ1-5	TRBV6-1	CASSEAAGEGYQPQHF	TGTGCCAGCAGTGAAGCTGCAGGGGAGGGATATCAGCCCCAGCATTTT
-	TRBD1	TRBJ1-2	TRBV7-9	CASTTDRGPDYGYTF	TGTGCCAGCACCACGGACAGGGGGCCCGACTATGGCTACACCTTC
-	-	TRBJ2-3	TRBV19	CASSISGSGQYF	TGTGCCAGTAGTATCTCCGGTTCTGGGCAGTATTTT
-	TRBD2	TRBJ2-3	TRBV6-6	CASTVSGVFDTQYF	TGTGCCAGCACTGTTAGCGGGGTTTTTGATACGCAGTATTTT
-	-	TRBJ2-3	TRBV6-4	CASSDGPGETDTQYF	TGTGCCAGCAGTGACGGGCCAGGGGAAACAGATACGCAGTATTTT
-	-	TRBJ2-4	TRBV27	CASRRAQGRVGLTKNIQYF	TGTGCCAGCAGGCGCGCGCAGGGGAGGGTGGGTCTAACCAAAAACATTCAGTACTTC
-	TRBD1	TRBJ2-7	TRBV6-5	CASSTGGSNEQYF	TGTGCCAGCAGTACAGGGGGTAGTAACGAGCAGTACTTC
-	TRBD2	TRBJ2-1	TRBV5-6	CASSLRTSGTLSYNEQFF	TGTGCCAGCAGCCTTCGGACTAGCGGGACCCTCTCCTACAATGAGCAGTTCTTC
-	-	TRBJ2-3	TRBV6-7	CASGLGGRIPYTDTQYF	TGTGCCAGCGGATTAGGGGGACGCATCCCCTACACAGATACGCAGTATTTT
-	-	TRBJ1-1	TRBV4-3	CASSQGPLGGTEAFF	TGCGCCAGCAGCCAAGGGCCCCTGGGGGGCACTGAAGCTTTCTTT
-	-	TRBJ1-2	TRBV4-1	CASSQDGPYGYTF	TGCGCCAGCAGCCAAGACGGTCCCTATGGCTACACCTTC
-	TRBD2	TRBJ2-1	TRBV4-3	CASSQESGLAGENEQFF	TGCGCCAGCAGCCAAGAATCTGGGCTAGCGGGAGAAAATGAGCAGTTCTTC
-	TRBD2	TRBJ2-7	TRBV10-3	CAISEPALAGGRNEQYF	TGTGCCATCAGTGAGCCCGCCTTAGCGGGAGGGCGTAACGAGCAGTACTTC
-	TRBD2	TRBJ2-7	TRBV4-2	CASSQDLISGTQTYEQYF	TGTGCCAGCAGCCAAGATCTTATTAGCGGGACTCAAACGTACGAGCAGTACTTC
-	-	TRBJ2-1	TRBV27	CASSLSAGDYNEQFF	TGTGCCAGCAGTTTATCAGCCGGGGACTACAATGAGCAGTTCTTC
-	-	TRBJ2-7	TRBV19	CASSMEAGADEQYF	TGTGCCAGTAGTATGGAGGCAGGGGCGGACGAGCAGTACTTC
-	TRBD1	TRBJ1-6	TRBV11-3	CASSINRGGSPLHF	TGTGCCAGCAGCATAAACAGGGGTGGCTCACCCCTCCACTTT
once	-	TRBJ2-7	TRBV6-6	CASSYSSGSDYEQYF	TGTGCCAGCAGTTACTCCTCGGGATCAGACTACGAGCAGTACTTC
-	-	TRBJ1-1	TRBV27	CASSFQGLSYTEAFF	TGTGCCAGCAGTTTCCAGGGTTTGTCGTACACTGAAGCTTTCTTT
-	TRBD2	TRBJ2-1	TRBV7-9	CASSWAAGGPNEQFF	TGTGCCAGCAGCTGGGCGGCGGGGGGGCCTAATGAGCAGTTCTTC
-	TRBD1	TRBJ2-7	TRBV5-1	CASRLDRGPLYEQYF	TGCGCCAGCAGACTCGACAGGGGACCCCTCTACGAGCAGTACTTC
-	-	TRBJ1-1	TRBV5-6	CASSWTANTEAFF	TGTGCCAGCAGCTGGACAGCGAACACTGAAGCTTTCTTT
few	-	TRBJ1-1	TRBV19	CASSMDINTEAFF	TGTGCCAGTAGCATGGACATAAACACTGAAGCTTTCTTT
-	TRBD1	TRBJ2-3	TRBV13	CASSVGTGPSTDTQYF	TGTGCCAGCAGTGTAGGGACAGGCCCTAGCACAGATACGCAGTATTTT
-	TRBD1	TRBJ1-1	TRBV27	CASRGTDPEAFF	TGTGCCAGCAGAGGGACAGACCCTGAAGCTTTCTTT
-	TRBD1	TRBJ1-2	TRBV6-1	CASSDDRALPRYTF	TGTGCCAGCAGTGATGACAGGGCTCTTCCGAGGTACACCTTC
-	-	TRBJ1-1	TRBV19	CASFDGGNTEAFF	TGTGCCAGTTTTGACGGCGGGAACACTGAAGCTTTCTTT
-	TRBD2	TRBJ2-1	TRBV27	CASSFLAGSYNEQFF	TGTGCCAGCAGTTTCCTAGCGGGCTCCTACAATGAGCAGTTCTTC
once	-	TRBJ1-2	TRBV7-9	CASSLGPDGYTF	TGTGCCAGCAGCTTAGGGCCCGATGGCTACACCTTC
-	-	TRBJ2-2	TRBV5-1	CASSRAARELFF	TGCGCCAGCAGCCGAGCGGCGAGGGAGCTGTTTTTT
-	-	TRBJ2-3	TRBV27	CASSLELDTDTQYF	TGTGCCAGCAGTTTGGAGCTCGACACAGATACGCAGTATTTT
-	-	TRBJ1-5	TRBV4-3	CASSQASDQPQHF	TGCGCCAGCAGCCAAGCGTCCGATCAGCCCCAGCATTTT
few	TRBD2	TRBJ2-3	TRBV9	CASSISLAGGEDTQYF	TGTGCCAGCAGCATCTCCCTAGCGGGGGGGGAAGATACGCAGTATTTT
-	TRBD2	TRBJ2-3	TRBV5-1	CASSLTTSGVTDTQYF	TGCGCCAGCAGCTTGACCACTAGCGGTGTCACAGATACGCAGTATTTT
-	-	TRBJ2-1	TRBV30	CAWRAGSSYNEQFF	TGTGCCTGGAGAGCGGGTAGCTCCTACAATGAGCAGTTCTTC
-	TRBD2	TRBJ2-7	TRBV13	CASSLGPTSGYSYEQYF	TGTGCCAGCAGCTTAGGCCCAACTAGCGGGTACTCCTACGAGCAGTACTTC